The 28 T cell receptor beta chains below come from one sample, sequenced in a study of T cell responses to AZD1222 COVID-19 vaccine. Assay: immunoSEQ multiplex PCR; the TCRdb copy retains only in-frame clones and omits some. The sample has 100,000 to 150,000 clones, 75% to 85% seen once; the top ten hold about 29%. The sequenced sample was peripheral blood, obtained 28 days after the second AZD1222 dose. The receptor set was obtained from an adult who received the AZD1222 COVID-19 vaccine.

The rearrangement uses TRBV2 and TRBJ2-3; TRBD2 aligns across 9 bases. Germline V lookup: CDR1 SNHLY, CDR2 FYNNEI. V shed 10 bases and J 8 bases; nucleotides not matched to a gene: 13. This CDR3 has 14 residues. In nucleotides, the CDR3 is TGTGCCACCTCGCCCGGGACTAGCTTGGTTACGCAGTATTTT. Its protein product is CATSPGTSLVTQYF.

The chain carries TRBV28 and TRBJ2-7; D might be TRBD2 (5 bases). Germline-derived CDR1 and CDR2 are MDHEN and SYDVKM. Trimming took 4 bases from V and 2 from J, leaving 15 bases between them. The CDR3 has 15 amino acids. This chain's CDR3 is CASSSPGIPTYEQYF. CDR3 sequence (DNA): TGTGCCAGCAGTTCCCCCGGGATACCTACCTACGAGCAGTACTTC. The full variable domain, in which reference TRBV28 and TRBJ2-7 provide the parts outside the CDR3, is DVKVTQSSRYLVKRTGEKVFLECVQDMDHENMFWYRQDPGLGLRLIYFSYDVKMKEKGDIPEGYSVSREKKERFSLILESASTNQTSMYLCASSSPGIPTYEQYFGPGTRLTVT.

The V and J genes are TRBV30 and TRBJ1-5; the match to TRBD1 covers 11 bases. J gave up 5 bases and V 2 bases, and 5 bases lay outside the gene matches. Germline CDR1 reads GTSNPN; CDR2 reads SVGIG (reference sequence). This CDR3 comprises 15 residues. For the CDR3, the DNA is TGTGCCTGGAGTCGCGGACAGGGGGCCGATCAGCCCCAGCATTTT. Translating it yields CAWSRGQGADQPQHF. Together with reference TRBV30 and TRBJ1-5, the CDR3 gives the full variable domain: SQTIHQWPATLVQPVGSPLSLECTVEGTSNPNLYWYRQAAGRGLQLLFYSVGIGQISSEVPQNLSASRPQDRQFILSSKKLLLSDSGFYLCAWSRGQGADQPQHFGDGTRLSIL.

This sequence joins TRBV2 and TRBJ2-2; no definite D call. Trimming took off 11 bases at V and 6 bases at J, with 10 bases between the two ends. Germline V CDR1 and CDR2: SNHLY, FYNNEI. The CDR3 has 11 amino acids. The CDR3 DNA is TGTGCCGAAGGTACCCCCGGGGAGCTGTTTTTT. Translating gives CAEGTPGELFF.

The CDR3 nucleotides read TGCAGCGTTGTAGACAGGAACACTGAAGCTTTCTTT. Protein: CSVVDRNTEAFF. The chain uses TRBV29-1 and TRBJ1-1; a weak D match, TRBD1 (5 bases). The germline V gene encodes CDR1 SQVTM and CDR2 ANQGSEA. This CDR3 is 12 amino acids long. V lost 4 bases, J lost 1 base, and 7 bases lay in between. Full variable domain (outside the CDR3, taken from reference TRBV29-1 and TRBJ1-1): SAVISQKPSRDICQRGTSLTIQCQVDSQVTMMFWYRQQPGQSLTLIATANQGSEATYESGFVIDKFPISRPNLTFSTLTVSNMSPEDSSIYLCSVVDRNTEAFFGQGTRLTVV.

In this sample, this clone turned up a few times. This sequence joins TRBV3-1 (or the pseudogene TRBV3-2) and TRBJ1-1, with D tentatively TRBD1 (5 bases). This CDR3 is built from 14 residues. Germline V gene sequence: CDR1 LGHDT, CDR2 YNNKEL (reference sequence). Trimming stripped 1 base from V and 9 bases from J, with 15 bases between. CDR3 nucleotides: TGTGCCAGCAGCCAAGCCCAGGGTACCCAACAAGCTTTCTTT. Translating it yields CASSQAQGTQQAFF.

This chain joins TRBV18 and TRBJ2-1; D might be TRBD2 (6 bases). Per the germline V gene, CDR1 is KGHSH and CDR2 is LQKENI. The V gene lost 0 bases and the J gene lost 2 bases, with 8 bases spanning the gap. The CDR3 runs 15 residues. CDR3 in amino acids: CASSPPGRTYNEQFF. CDR3 coding DNA: TGTGCCAGCTCACCACCGGGGAGGACCTACAATGAGCAGTTCTTC.

V gene TRBV5-1 combines with J gene TRBJ1-1, with a weak D call TRBD1 (6 bases). Germline CDR1 and CDR2: SGHRS and YFSETQ. Trimming removed 0 bases at V and 5 bases at J, with 17 bases between. The CDR3 length is 16 residues. The CDR3 loop reads CASSLALTGLTTEAFF. The CDR3 DNA reads TGCGCCAGCAGCTTGGCTCTGACAGGTCTAACAACTGAAGCTTTCTTT.

The chain recombines TRBV7-9 with TRBJ1-2; 12 bases are shared with TRBD1. V shed 5 bases, J shed 7 bases, and the junction held 5 bases outside the gene matches. The CDR3 length is 14 residues. Germline CDR1 is SEHNR and CDR2 is FQNEAQ (reference sequence). CDR3 residues: CASSPGTGGSGYTF. CDR3 nucleotide sequence: TGTGCCAGCAGCCCCGGGACAGGGGGCTCTGGCTACACCTTC. Combining the CDR3 with reference TRBV7-9 and TRBJ1-2 gives the whole variable domain DTGVSQNPRHKITKRGQNVTFRCDPISEHNRLYWYRQTLGQGPEFLTYFQNEAQLEKSRLLSDRFSAERPKGSFSTLEIQRTEQGDSAMYLCASSPGTGGSGYTFGSGTRLTVV.

This clone has just one count. Written as DNA, the CDR3 is TGTGCCAGCAGTCTATGGGACAGGGAGAGGAATGGCTACACCTTC. As protein: CASSLWDRERNGYTF. This chain joins TRBV6-2 or TRBV6-3 and TRBJ1-2, with 9 bases matching TRBD1. The CDR3 extends over 15 amino acids. With V trimmed by 5 bases and J by 6 bases, 10 bases remained unmatched. Germline lookup yields CDR1 MNHEY and CDR2 SVGEGT.

The chain couples TRBV7-3 to TRBJ2-2; D assignment may be TRBD1 or TRBD2 (6 bases each). The CDR3 is 14 residues long. Trimming removed 6 bases at V and 4 bases at J, with 12 bases between. CDR1 and CDR2 from the germline V gene are SGHTA and FQGTGA. The DNA of the CDR3 is TGTGCCAGCAGAGTAGGGGGGCTCACCGGGGAGCTGTTTTTT. It yields the protein CASRVGGLTGELFF. Filled out from reference TRBV7-3 and TRBJ2-2, the complete variable domain reads GAGVSQTPSNKVTEKGKYVELRCDPISGHTALYWYRQSLGQGPEFLIYFQGTGAADDSGLPNDRFFAVRPEGSVSTLKIQRTERGDSAVYLCASRVGGLTGELFFGEGSRLTVL.

V and J are TRBV11-3 and TRBJ1-5; possibly TRBD1 for D (5 bases). Trimming removed 10 bases at V and 2 bases at J, with 12 bases between. Germline CDR1 reads SGHNT; CDR2 reads YENEEA. The CDR3 runs 13 residues. The DNA for the CDR3 is TGTGCCACCCCAGGGTTTTGCAATCAGCCCCAGCATTTT. This codes for CATPGFCNQPQHF.

The V and J genes are TRBV11-2 and TRBJ1-2; TRBD1 matches 8 bases. The CDR3 extends over 14 amino acids. CDR1 is SGHAT, CDR2 FQNNGV, per germline. Losses at the gene ends were 4 bases for V and 7 bases for J; bases not matched to a gene: 8. As DNA, the CDR3 is TGTGCCAGCAGCTCCTCGGACAGGGCCGGTGGCTACACCTTC. Translation gives CASSSSDRAGGYTF. Based on the CDR3 plus reference TRBV11-2 and TRBJ1-2, the full variable domain is EAGVAQSPRYKIIEKRQSVAFWCNPISGHATLYWYQQILGQGPKLLIQFQNNGVVDDSQLPKDRFSAERLKGVDSTLKIQPAKLEDSAVYLCASSSSDRAGGYTFGSGTRLTVV.

The chain combines TRBV9 with TRBJ1-5; D ambiguous. The V end was cut by 3 bases, the J end by 6 bases, with 13 bases between. CDR3 length: 14 residues. Germline lookup yields CDR1 SGDLS and CDR2 YYNGEE. CDR3 in DNA: TGTGCCAGCAGCGCCACGGATTCGGCTCAGCCCCAGCATTTT. Its protein is CASSATDSAQPQHF.

The chain is built from TRBV9 and TRBJ1-2, with D possibly TRBD1 on 5 matching bases. CDR1 is SGDLS, CDR2 YYNGEE, per germline. Between the trimmed V and J ends, which lost 0 bases and 7 bases, there was a span of 16 bases. The CDR3 has 15 amino acids. CDR3 sequence reads: CASSVAPRDGGGYTF. The CDR3 DNA reads as TGTGCCAGCAGCGTAGCGCCAAGGGACGGGGGTGGCTACACCTTC.

This clone was counted a few times. The chain recombines TRBV7-2 with TRBJ1-1; D not resolved. V shed 2 bases and J shed 6 bases, with 10 bases lying between them. The CDR3 has 13 amino acids. The germline gives CDR1 SGHTA, CDR2 FQGNSA. In nucleotides, the CDR3 is TGTGCCAGCAGCTTAAATCTTGGAGCTGAAGCTTTCTTT. Translated: CASSLNLGAEAFF.

The chain joins TRBV5-1 to TRBJ1-1; TRBD1 matches 7 bases. There are 17 residues in the CDR3. V was pared by 4 bases and J by 8 bases, with 20 bases of the junction left unmatched. The V gene's germline CDR1 is SGHRS and CDR2 YFSETQ. The CDR3 DNA sequence: TGCGCCAGCAGCCCTGGGACAGCCGTTTACCTGATCGCCGAAGCTTTCTTT. This gives the protein CASSPGTAVYLIAEAFF.

The chain uses TRBV6-5 and TRBJ1-2; 8 bases line up with TRBD1. V shed 0 bases and J 5 bases; nucleotides not matched to a gene: 2. This CDR3 spans 14 amino acids. In germline, CDR1 is MNHEY, CDR2 SVGAGI. CDR3 DNA: TGTGCCAGCAGTTACTCCCGGACAGGGTATGGCTACACCTTC. Translated: CASSYSRTGYGYTF.

The rearrangement joins TRBV7-9 to TRBJ1-1; TRBD1 might be the D (6 bases). V shed 0 bases and J shed 4 bases, with 9 bases lying between them. The CDR3 is 14 amino acids. The germline V gene has CDR1 SEHNR and CDR2 FQNEAQ (reference sequence). The CDR3: CASSLAQGSTEAFF. The DNA for the CDR3 is TGTGCCAGCAGCTTAGCCCAGGGGTCCACTGAAGCTTTCTTT.

There are a few counts of this clone. The gene calls are TRBV3-1 (or the pseudogene TRBV3-2) and TRBJ1-2, with unresolved D. The CDR3 length is 13 residues. Germline V gene lookup returns CDR1 LGHDT and CDR2 YNNKEL (reference sequence). V lost 3 bases and J 8 bases, leaving 13 bases between the germline ends. CDR3 nucleotides: TGTGCCAGCAGCCACCACCGGACGACGGGCTACACCTTC. It translates to CASSHHRTTGYTF.

The rearrangement uses TRBV4-3 and TRBJ2-4; D tentatively fits TRBD1 or TRBD2 (6 bases each). Trimming left V 0 bases short and J 3 bases short, with 12 bases between. Germline V lookup: CDR1 LGHNA, CDR2 YSLEER. The CDR3 is 16 residues long. The CDR3 here is CASSQDIGGNKNIQYF. The CDR3, as DNA: TGCGCCAGCAGCCAAGATATAGGGGGGAACAAAAACATTCAGTACTTC.

This clone has a handful of counts. The rearrangement uses TRBV12-5 and TRBJ2-7; no firm D call. This CDR3 contains 13 residues. The V end lost 1 base, the J end lost 7 bases, and 11 bases lay between the germline ends. Per the germline V gene, CDR1 is LGHNT and CDR2 is FRNRAP. CDR3 sequence reads: CASGLGDGMEQYF. The CDR3 DNA reads TGTGCTAGTGGTTTGGGGGATGGTATGGAGCAGTACTTC.

J is TRBJ1-5 and V is TRBV15; a possible D gene is TRBD1 (5 bases). This CDR3 spans 11 amino acids. V lost 7 bases to trimming and J lost 16 bases, with 17 bases between them. The germline gives CDR1 LNHNV, CDR2 YYDKDF (reference sequence). Here the CDR3 DNA reads TGTGCCACCACCTCGGACGGGACGCAACATTTT. Translation gives CATTSDGTQHF.

The chain joins TRBV3-1 (or the pseudogene TRBV3-2) to TRBJ1-6, with a tentative D call TRBD1 (6 bases). The CDR3 contains 14 residues. CDR1 and CDR2 from the germline V gene are LGHDT and YNNKEL (reference sequence). Trimming left V 2 bases short and J 6 bases short, with 8 bases between. CDR3 sequence: CASSQPGANSPLHF. In DNA form, the CDR3 reads TGTGCCAGCAGCCAACCGGGGGCTAATTCACCCCTCCACTTT.

The chain recombines TRBV6-2 or TRBV6-3 with TRBJ1-3; TRBD1 is a possible D gene (5 bases). The length of the CDR3 is 14 residues. V lost 2 bases to trimming and J lost 5 bases, with 10 bases between them. Looked up from germline, CDR1 is MNHEY and CDR2 is SVGEGT. CDR3 sequence: CASSYLQGRNTIYF. CDR3 nucleotides: TGTGCCAGCAGTTACCTCCAGGGACGAAACACCATATATTTT.

The chain recombines TRBV6-2 or TRBV6-3 with TRBJ1-5; the match to TRBD1 covers 8 bases. Germline CDR1 and CDR2: MNHEY and SVGEGT. This CDR3 region has 16 residues. The J segment lost 2 bases and the V segment lost 6 bases, leaving 9 bases of the junction unmatched. The CDR3 DNA is TGTGCCAGCAGCCACGGACAGGGTTGGGGCAATCAGCCCCAGCATTTT. Its protein product is CASSHGQGWGNQPQHF.

The CDR3 DNA reads as TGTGCCTGGGGACGCGGACAGGGAGAATCTCAAGAGACCCAGTACTTC. This encodes CAWGRGQGESQETQYF. This sequence joins TRBV30 and TRBJ2-5; TRBD1 matches at 8 bases. CDR1 and CDR2 from the germline V gene are GTSNPN and SVGIG (reference sequence). V shed 5 bases, J shed 2 bases, and the junction held 13 bases outside the gene matches. The length of the CDR3 is 16 residues.

J is TRBJ1-1 and V is TRBV6-5; D might be TRBD1 (6 bases). CDR1 is MNHEY, CDR2 SVGAGI, per germline. V shed 6 bases and J shed 5 bases, with 19 bases lying between them. The CDR3 loop spans 15 amino acids. DNA of the CDR3: TGTGCCAGCAGAGGAGGCGGGGGGCGAAAGACTGAAGCTTTCTTT. It is translated as CASRGGGGRKTEAFF.